This entry lists 13 T cell receptor beta chains sequenced from one sample in a study of blood T cell repertoires in COVID-19. Some clones are missing from TCRdb's copy, which holds only in-frame ones; the method was immunoSEQ multiplex PCR. The sample consists of almost 55,000 clones, over 75% of them appearing once. The sequenced material came from peripheral blood. The source of these receptors is a human donor in a cohort sampled during active COVID-19.

The rearrangement joins TRBV12-3 or TRBV12-4 to TRBJ2-3, with D possibly matching TRBD2 (7 bases). The V end lost 6 bases, the J end lost 13 bases, and 20 bases lay between the germline ends. The CDR3 covers 13 residues. CDR3: CASRPPGGRLEYF. The CDR3, as DNA: TGTGCCAGCAGACCCCCGGGGGGCCGCCTGGAGTATTTT.

The chain combines TRBV13 with TRBJ2-7; 9 bases fit TRBD1. The CDR3 covers 14 residues. V shed 5 bases and J 8 bases; nucleotides not matched to a gene: 10. The germline gives CDR1 PRHDT, CDR2 FYEKMQ (reference sequence). The CDR3 here is CASSPPGQGSKQYF. DNA for the CDR3: TGTGCCAGCAGCCCGCCGGGACAGGGTTCGAAGCAGTACTTC.

The CDR3 DNA is TGTGCCAGCTGGGGGCCTCTTGGGATTAGCACAGATACGCAGTATTTT. This sequence encodes CASWGPLGISTDTQYF. The rearrangement uses TRBV5-8 and TRBJ2-3, with D possibly matching TRBD1 (6 bases). This CDR3 spans 16 amino acids. Germline assignment: CDR1 SGHTS and CDR2 YDEGEE. The V and J ends lost 7 bases and 0 bases respectively, with 18 bases between them.

The chain recombines TRBV27 with TRBJ1-6, with D hard to call. Trimming left V 3 bases short and J 7 bases short, with 7 bases between. Germline V gives CDR1 MNHEY, CDR2 SMNVEV (reference sequence). This CDR3 contains 13 residues. The CDR3 DNA is TGTGCCAGCAGTTTTAGCAGAAATTCACCCCTCCACTTT. Residues: CASSFSRNSPLHF.

This chain uses TRBV27 with TRBJ2-7, with D possibly matching TRBD2 (6 bases). The CDR3 extends over 15 amino acids. Germline V CDR1 and CDR2: MNHEY, SMNVEV (reference sequence). Trimming removed 6 bases at V and 0 bases at J, with 15 bases between. This CDR3 is CASRGGGGISYEQYF. CDR3 coding DNA: TGTGCCAGCAGGGGGGGAGGCGGAATCTCCTACGAGCAGTACTTC.

This clone was seen once. The chain carries TRBV2 and TRBJ1-1, with unresolved D. Trimming removed 4 bases from V and 0 bases from J, with 9 bases in between. The CDR3 totals 14 residues. Germline V CDR1 and CDR2: SNHLY, FYNNEI. DNA of the CDR3: TGTGCCAGCAGTGTGTACAGCATGAACACTGAAGCTTTCTTT. It translates to CASSVYSMNTEAFF.

The V gene is TRBV7-9, the J gene TRBJ2-1, with TRBD2 matching 9 bases. This CDR3 spans 16 amino acids. V shed 5 bases and J 2 bases; nucleotides not matched to a gene: 7. Germline CDR1 is SEHNR and CDR2 is FQNEAQ (reference sequence). CDR3 DNA: TGTGCCAGCAGCCTCGGACTAGCGAGAACCTACAATGAGCAGTTCTTC. This sequence encodes CASSLGLARTYNEQFF.

The chain is built from TRBV4-1 and TRBJ2-2; possible D gene TRBD2, 5 bases. The CDR3 consists of 13 residues. V dropped 1 base and J dropped 5 bases, with 5 bases sitting between them. Germline CDR1 MGHRA, CDR2 YSYEKL. The CDR3 region has the DNA TGCGCCAGCAGCCAAGCGGGGACCGGGGAGCTGTTTTTT. As protein: CASSQAGTGELFF.

This clone was counted a few times. V and J are TRBV2 and TRBJ2-7, with D perhaps matching TRBD1 (7 bases). CDR3 length equals 16 residues. V lost 8 bases to trimming and J lost 2 bases, with 22 bases between them. Germline V gene data show CDR1 as SNHLY and CDR2 as FYNNEI. CDR3 in amino acids: CASGGPDRDTTYEQYF. The CDR3 nucleotides read TGTGCCAGCGGAGGGCCAGACAGGGACACGACCTACGAGCAGTACTTC.

This chain links TRBV7-3 with TRBJ2-2, with D possibly matching TRBD2 (6 bases). The CDR3 consists of 16 residues. V lost 8 bases and J lost 0, with 16 bases in between. Germline-derived CDR1 and CDR2 are SGHTA and FQGTGA. CDR3 amino acids: CASHPVGGSNTGELFF. In DNA, the CDR3 is TGTGCCAGCCACCCTGTTGGGGGGTCGAACACCGGGGAGCTGTTTTTT.

CDR3 in amino acids: CAWRREWTSGDRETQYF. Here the CDR3 DNA reads TGTGCCTGGAGGAGGGAGTGGACTAGCGGGGACCGGGAGACCCAGTACTTC. This chain connects TRBV30 to TRBJ2-5, with TRBD2 matching over 12 bases. The germline V gene encodes CDR1 GTSNPN and CDR2 SVGIG (reference sequence). The V segment lost 3 bases and the J segment 5 bases; nucleotides outside the gene matches: 13. The CDR3 contains 17 residues.

This chain links TRBV10-3 with TRBJ1-6, with TRBD1 matching over 9 bases. CDR3 length: 15 residues. Germline CDR1 and CDR2: ENHRY and SYGVKD. Trimming cost V 3 bases and J 8 bases; bases outside gene matches: 5. The CDR3 region has the DNA TGTGCCATCAGTGAAAGGGGACAGGGTGATTCACCCCTCCACTTT. Translated: CAISERGQGDSPLHF.

A single count supports this clone. V and J are TRBV9 and TRBJ2-1; 8 bases are a match to TRBD2. This CDR3 comprises 17 residues. CDR1 is SGDLS, CDR2 YYNGEE, per germline. V trimming: 4 bases; J trimming: 0 bases; junction bases outside the gene matches: 9. The DNA of the CDR3 is TGTGCCAGCAGCCCGCCCGGCGGGGGGAGCTCCTACAATGAGCAGTTCTTC. Protein: CASSPPGGGSSYNEQFF.